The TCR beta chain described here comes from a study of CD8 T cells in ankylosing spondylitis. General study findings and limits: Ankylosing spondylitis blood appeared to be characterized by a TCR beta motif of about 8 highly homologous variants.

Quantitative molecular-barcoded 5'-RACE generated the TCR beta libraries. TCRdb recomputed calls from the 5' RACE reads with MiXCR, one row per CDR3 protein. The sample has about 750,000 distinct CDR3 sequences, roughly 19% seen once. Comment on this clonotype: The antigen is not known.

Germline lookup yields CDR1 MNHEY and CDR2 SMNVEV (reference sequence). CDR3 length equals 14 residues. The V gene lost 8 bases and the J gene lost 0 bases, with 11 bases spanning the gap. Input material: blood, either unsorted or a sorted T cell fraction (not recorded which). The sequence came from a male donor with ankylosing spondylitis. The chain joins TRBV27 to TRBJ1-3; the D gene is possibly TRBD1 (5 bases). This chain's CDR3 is CASAPQASGNTIYF. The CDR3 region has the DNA TGTGCCAGCGCACCACAGGCCTCTGGAAACACCATATATTTT.